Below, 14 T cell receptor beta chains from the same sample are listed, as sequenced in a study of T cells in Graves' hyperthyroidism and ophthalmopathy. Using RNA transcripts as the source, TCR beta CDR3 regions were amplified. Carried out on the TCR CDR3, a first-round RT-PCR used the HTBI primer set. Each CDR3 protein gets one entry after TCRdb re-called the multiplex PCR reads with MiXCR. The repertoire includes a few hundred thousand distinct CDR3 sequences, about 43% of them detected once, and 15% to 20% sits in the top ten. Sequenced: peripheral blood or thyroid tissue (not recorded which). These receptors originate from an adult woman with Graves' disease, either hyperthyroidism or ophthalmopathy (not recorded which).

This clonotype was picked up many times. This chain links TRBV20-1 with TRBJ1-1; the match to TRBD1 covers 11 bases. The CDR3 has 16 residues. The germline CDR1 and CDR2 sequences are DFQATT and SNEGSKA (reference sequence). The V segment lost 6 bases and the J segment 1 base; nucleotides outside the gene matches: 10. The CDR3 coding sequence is TGCAGTGCACTCGGGACAGGGGGAAGGGGGAACACTGAAGCTTTCTTT. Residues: CSALGTGGRGNTEAFF.

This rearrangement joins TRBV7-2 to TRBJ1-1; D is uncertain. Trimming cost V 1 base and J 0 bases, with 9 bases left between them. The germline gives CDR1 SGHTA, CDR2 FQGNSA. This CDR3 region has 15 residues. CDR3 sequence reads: CASSLGRWMNTEAFF. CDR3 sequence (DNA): TGTGCCAGCAGCTTAGGCCGGTGGATGAACACTGAAGCTTTCTTT.

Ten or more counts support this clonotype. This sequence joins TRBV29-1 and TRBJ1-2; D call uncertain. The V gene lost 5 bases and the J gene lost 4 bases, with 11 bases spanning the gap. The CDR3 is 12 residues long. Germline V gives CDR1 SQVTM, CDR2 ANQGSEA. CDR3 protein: CSVLRETYGYTF. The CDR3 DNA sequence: TGCAGCGTTCTCCGTGAGACCTATGGCTACACCTTC.

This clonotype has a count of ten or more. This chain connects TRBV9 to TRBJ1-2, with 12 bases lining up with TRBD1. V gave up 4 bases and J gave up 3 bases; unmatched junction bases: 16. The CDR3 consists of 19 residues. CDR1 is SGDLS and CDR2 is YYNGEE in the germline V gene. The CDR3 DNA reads TGTGCCAGCAGCCCCTCCTGGGGGACAGGGGGCGCGAGGGACTATGGCTACACCTTC. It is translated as CASSPSWGTGGARDYGYTF.

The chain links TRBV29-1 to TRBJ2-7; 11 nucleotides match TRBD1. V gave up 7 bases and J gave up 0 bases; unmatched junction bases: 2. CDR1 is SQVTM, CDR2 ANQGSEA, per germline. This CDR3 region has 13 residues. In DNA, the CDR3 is TGCAGCGCAGGGACAGGGGGCTCCTACGAGCAGTACTTC. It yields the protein CSAGTGGSYEQYF.

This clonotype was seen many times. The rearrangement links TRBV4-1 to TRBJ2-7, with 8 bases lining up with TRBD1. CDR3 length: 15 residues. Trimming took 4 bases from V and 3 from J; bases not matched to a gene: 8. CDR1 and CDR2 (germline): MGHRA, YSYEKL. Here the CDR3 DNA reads TGCGCCAGCAGCCTTTCGGACAGGGTAGACTACGAGCAGTACTTC. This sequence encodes CASSLSDRVDYEQYF.

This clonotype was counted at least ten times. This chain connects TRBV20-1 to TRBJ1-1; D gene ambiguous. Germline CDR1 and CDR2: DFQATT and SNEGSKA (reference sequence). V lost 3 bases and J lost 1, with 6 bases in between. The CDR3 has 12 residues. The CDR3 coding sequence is TGCAGTGCTAGCGCCCCGAACACTGAAGCTTTCTTT. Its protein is CSASAPNTEAFF.

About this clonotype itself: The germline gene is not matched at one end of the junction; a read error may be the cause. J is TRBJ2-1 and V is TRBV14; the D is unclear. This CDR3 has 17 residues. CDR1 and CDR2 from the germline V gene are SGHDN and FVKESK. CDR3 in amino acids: CASSQDDRSSSYNEQFF. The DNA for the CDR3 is TGCGCCAGCAGCCAAGATGATCGGTCCAGCTCCTACAATGAGCAGTTCTTC.

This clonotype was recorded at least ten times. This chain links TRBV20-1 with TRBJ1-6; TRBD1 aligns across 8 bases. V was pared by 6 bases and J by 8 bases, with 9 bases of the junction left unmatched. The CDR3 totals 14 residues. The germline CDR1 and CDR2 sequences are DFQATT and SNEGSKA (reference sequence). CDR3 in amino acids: CSAVDRADYSPLHF. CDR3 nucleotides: TGCAGTGCAGTGGACAGGGCTGATTATTCACCCCTCCACTTT.

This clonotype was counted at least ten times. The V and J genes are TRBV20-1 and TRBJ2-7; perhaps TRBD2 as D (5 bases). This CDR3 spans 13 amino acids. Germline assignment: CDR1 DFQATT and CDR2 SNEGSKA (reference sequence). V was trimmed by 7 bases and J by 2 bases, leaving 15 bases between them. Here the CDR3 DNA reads TGCAGTGGAGTCGAGAGGGAACCCTACGAGCAGTACTTC. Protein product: CSGVEREPYEQYF.

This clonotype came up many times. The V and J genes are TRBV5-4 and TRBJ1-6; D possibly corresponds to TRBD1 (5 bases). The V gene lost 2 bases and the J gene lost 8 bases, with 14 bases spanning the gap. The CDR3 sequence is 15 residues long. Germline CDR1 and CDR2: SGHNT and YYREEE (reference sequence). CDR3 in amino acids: CASSFGGFRYSPLHF. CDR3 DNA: TGTGCCAGCAGCTTTGGGGGTTTCAGGTATTCACCCCTCCACTTT.

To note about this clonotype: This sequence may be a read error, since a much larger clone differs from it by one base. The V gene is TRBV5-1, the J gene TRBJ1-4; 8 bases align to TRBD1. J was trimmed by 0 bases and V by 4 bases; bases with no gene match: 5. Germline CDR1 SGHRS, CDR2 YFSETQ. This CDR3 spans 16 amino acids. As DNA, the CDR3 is TGCGCCAGCAGCCGGACAGGGACAGCAACTAATGAAAAACTGTTTTTT. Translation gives CASSRTGTATNEKLFF. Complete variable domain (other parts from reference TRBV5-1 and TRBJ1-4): KAGVTQTPRYLIKTRGQQVTLSCSPISGHRSVSWYQQTPGQGLQFLFEYFSETQRNKGNFPGRFSGRQFSNSRSEMNVSTLELGDSALYLCASSRTGTATNEKLFFGSGTQLSVL.

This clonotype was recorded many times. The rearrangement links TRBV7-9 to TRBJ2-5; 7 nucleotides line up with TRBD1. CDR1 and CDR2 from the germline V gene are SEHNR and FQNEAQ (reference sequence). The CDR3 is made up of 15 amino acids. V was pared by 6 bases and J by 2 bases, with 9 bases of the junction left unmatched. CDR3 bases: TGTGCCAGCAGTTTGGGACAGCTAAGTCAAGAGACCCAGTACTTC. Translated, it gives CASSLGQLSQETQYF.

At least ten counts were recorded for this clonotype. The CDR3 DNA reads as TGCAGTGCTAGAGATACGGGGGGCTGGGGTGAAGCTTTCTTT. This encodes CSARDTGGWGEAFF. J is TRBJ1-1 and V is TRBV20-1; maybe TRBD1 (6 bases). V lost 0 bases, J lost 7 bases, and 15 bases lay in between. Germline-derived CDR1 and CDR2 are DFQATT and SNEGSKA (reference sequence). The CDR3 length is 14 residues.